This passage covers 25 T cell receptor beta chains from one sample sequenced in a study of CD8+ T cells in alopecia areata. Following extraction, RNA underwent reverse transcription to cDNA, which served as the sequencing template. Profiling relied on immunoSEQ multiplex PCR, and the TCRdb table lists in-frame clones only, not all of them. The table lists 90,000 or so clones, 44% of them singletons. Documented treatment: oral pan-JAK inhibitor, 5-10 mg twice daily. This material consisted of CD8+ T cells sorted from blood, taken at week 24, from a patient treated with tofacitinib. These receptors originate from a human donor with alopecia areata.

This clone came up many times. The same CDR3 arises from other DNA sequences in this sample as well. The V call is TRBV9, the J call TRBJ1-1, with D perhaps matching TRBD1 (6 bases). The CDR3 consists of 14 residues. Germline V gene lookup returns CDR1 SGDLS and CDR2 YYNGEE. V lost 4 bases and J lost 5, with 15 bases in between. CDR3 in DNA: TGTGCCAGCAGCCCCGTAGGGGGGAATACTGAAGCTTTCTTT. Its translation is CASSPVGGNTEAFF.

Of note for this clone: This specimen includes other DNA sequences encoding the same CDR3. The chain is built from TRBV27 and TRBJ2-1, with no clear D. Deletions cut 3 bases from V and 4 bases from J, with 7 bases between. The CDR3 spans 13 residues. CDR1 and CDR2 from the germline V gene are MNHEY and SMNVEV (reference sequence). The CDR3 loop reads CASSLYGYNEQFF. The CDR3 region has the DNA TGTGCCAGCAGTTTGTATGGATACAATGAGCAGTTCTTC.

This chain joins TRBV19 and TRBJ1-1; 9 bases fit TRBD1. Germline V gives CDR1 LNHDA, CDR2 SQIVND (reference sequence). The CDR3 covers 14 residues. Trimming cost V 5 bases and J 1 base; bases outside gene matches: 2. The CDR3 DNA is TGTGCCAGTAGTTTGGGACAGGGGAACACTGAAGCTTTCTTT. Translating gives CASSLGQGNTEAFF.

The chain carries TRBV28 and TRBJ2-3, with D unresolved. Germline lookup yields CDR1 MDHEN and CDR2 SYDVKM. This CDR3 is 16 amino acids long. V dropped 1 base and J dropped 5 bases, with 16 bases sitting between them. CDR3 protein: CASSLSEKEARDTQYF. For the CDR3, the DNA is TGTGCCAGCAGTTTATCGGAAAAAGAGGCCCGAGATACGCAGTATTTT.

This chain links TRBV9 with TRBJ1-2; D is unclear. The CDR3 runs 13 residues. Germline V CDR1 and CDR2: SGDLS, YYNGEE. V dropped 2 bases and J dropped 4 bases, with 9 bases sitting between them. The CDR3, as DNA: TGTGCCAGCAGCGTGTACAGCGGCTATGGCTACACCTTC. It is translated as CASSVYSGYGYTF.

V usage is TRBV30 and J usage is TRBJ1-1; D call uncertain. V lost 3 bases, J lost 4 bases, and 12 bases lay in between. Germline V gene data show CDR1 as GTSNPN and CDR2 as SVGIG (reference sequence). The CDR3 contains 13 residues. In DNA form, the CDR3 reads TGTGCCTGGAGGGAAGGTCCGCTCACTGAAGCTTTCTTT. Translation: CAWREGPLTEAFF.

This rearrangement joins TRBV7-9 to TRBJ1-1; the match to TRBD1 covers 8 bases. Germline assignment: CDR1 SEHNR and CDR2 FQNEAQ (reference sequence). V shed 5 bases and J 8 bases; nucleotides not matched to a gene: 7. This CDR3 comprises 13 residues. CDR3 in amino acids: CASSPWTGTEAFF. The CDR3 DNA sequence: TGTGCCAGCAGCCCATGGACAGGGACAGAAGCTTTCTTT.

The genes are TRBV9 and TRBJ2-5, with a weak D call TRBD2 (7 bases). The CDR3 loop spans 15 amino acids. V lost 3 bases and J lost 5, with 17 bases in between. The V gene's germline CDR1 is SGDLS and CDR2 YYNGEE. CDR3 sequence: CASSAEGGQMETQYF. CDR3 DNA: TGTGCCAGCAGCGCAGAGGGGGGGCAGATGGAGACCCAGTACTTC.

The chain links TRBV13 to TRBJ2-3, with TRBD1 matching over 8 bases. CDR3 length: 17 residues. The germline V gene has CDR1 PRHDT and CDR2 FYEKMQ (reference sequence). The trim removed 6 bases at V and 3 bases at J, leaving 14 bases unmatched. CDR3 amino acids: CASSSYSGTGGTDTQYF. The DNA for the CDR3 is TGTGCCAGCAGTTCATACTCCGGGACAGGTGGAACAGATACGCAGTATTTT.

In this sample, this clone turned up many times. V usage is TRBV4-1 and J usage is TRBJ2-2; a weak D match, TRBD2 (5 bases). Trimming left V 3 bases short and J 13 bases short, with 24 bases between. Germline V gene sequence: CDR1 MGHRA, CDR2 YSYEKL. This CDR3 comprises 16 residues. The CDR3: CASSHLKVAGKGSLFF. The DNA for the CDR3 is TGCGCCAGCAGCCACCTAAAGGTAGCCGGGAAGGGATCGCTGTTTTTT.

The rearrangement links TRBV27 to TRBJ1-5; no definite D call. CDR3 length equals 14 residues. CDR1 and CDR2 from the germline V gene are MNHEY and SMNVEV (reference sequence). The germline V and J ends were trimmed by 5 bases and 1 base, with 9 bases remaining between them. The CDR3 DNA reads as TGTGCCAGCAGTATGCTTGGAAGCAATCAGCCCCAGCATTTT. Protein product: CASSMLGSNQPQHF.

V is TRBV2 and J is TRBJ2-3; D not certain. The CDR3 is 17 residues long. Trimming cost V 4 bases and J 0 bases, with 17 bases left between them. Germline V gene data show CDR1 as SNHLY and CDR2 as FYNNEI. CDR3 sequence reads: CASSVGNYKRSTDTQYF. Here the CDR3 DNA reads TGTGCCAGCAGTGTAGGGAATTATAAGCGAAGCACAGATACGCAGTATTTT.

The chain employs TRBV7-2 and TRBJ2-3; 12 nucleotides agree with TRBD2. The CDR3 totals 19 residues. Per germline, CDR1 SGHTA and CDR2 FQGNSA. The V gene end was trimmed by 1 base and the J gene end by 1 base; junction bases not matched to a gene: 9. The CDR3 DNA reads TGTGCCAGCAGCTTAGTCCGGCTAGCGGGAGGGCCCGGCACAGATACGCAGTATTTT. This gives the protein CASSLVRLAGGPGTDTQYF.

In regard to this clone: One junction end does not reproduce the germline sequence, and a read error may be involved. CDR3 residues: CSVEDRGRGQGEIF. CDR3 DNA sequence: TGCAGCGTTGAAGATCGTGGGAGGGGACAGGGAGAGATCTTC. The chain has TRBV29-1 and TRBJ2-1; 9 bases are shared with TRBD1. The germline V gene encodes CDR1 SQVTM and CDR2 ANQGSEA. The CDR3 spans 14 residues.

The sample holds a few counts of this clone. The rearrangement uses TRBV11-2 and TRBJ2-1; TRBD2 aligns across 9 bases. The germline V gene has CDR1 SGHAT and CDR2 FQNNGV. J was trimmed by 4 bases and V by 3 bases; bases with no gene match: 7. This CDR3 is built from 16 residues. The DNA of the CDR3 is TGTGCCAGCAGCTTGAGACTAGCGGTTGTTTACAATGAGCAGTTCTTC. Amino acids: CASSLRLAVVYNEQFF.

The chain uses TRBV4-2 and TRBJ2-1; D not certain. The V gene lost 1 base and the J gene lost 5 bases, with 3 bases spanning the gap. The CDR3 consists of 12 residues. Germline V lookup: CDR1 LGHNA, CDR2 YNFKEQ. The CDR3 reads CASSQGDNEQFF. In DNA form, the CDR3 reads TGTGCCAGCAGCCAAGGGGACAATGAGCAGTTCTTC.

V and J are TRBV27 and TRBJ2-5; perhaps TRBD2 as D (6 bases). CDR3 length equals 15 residues. V lost 0 bases to trimming and J lost 5 bases, with 13 bases between them. Germline V gene sequence: CDR1 MNHEY, CDR2 SMNVEV (reference sequence). CDR3 coding DNA: TGTGCCAGCAGTTTATCGGGGGGATCTGGGGAGACCCAGTACTTC. It codes for CASSLSGGSGETQYF.

The rearrangement uses TRBV4-1 and TRBJ2-2; 9 positions match TRBD2. The CDR3 spans 16 residues. Germline-derived CDR1 and CDR2 are MGHRA and YSYEKL. V trimming: 2 bases; J trimming: 5 bases; junction bases outside the gene matches: 6. CDR3 nucleotide sequence: TGCGCCAGCAGCCAACGACTAGCGGCTAGTACCGGGGAGCTGTTTTTT. This translates into CASSQRLAASTGELFF.

The J gene is TRBJ2-2, the V gene TRBV27, with D possibly being TRBD2 (5 bases). This CDR3 is built from 16 residues. Trimming left V 4 bases short and J 5 bases short, with 17 bases between. The germline V gene encodes CDR1 MNHEY and CDR2 SMNVEV (reference sequence). The CDR3 loop is CASSWGEELRTGELFF. CDR3 DNA sequence: TGTGCCAGCAGTTGGGGAGAGGAACTGAGGACCGGGGAGCTGTTTTTT.

V gene TRBV9 combines with J gene TRBJ1-2; D gene ambiguous. Trimming cost V 0 bases and J 9 bases, with 6 bases left between them. Germline loops: CDR1 SGDLS, CDR2 YYNGEE. The CDR3 contains 11 residues. Here the CDR3 DNA reads TGTGCCAGCAGCGTAGGGGCAAGCTACACCTTC. Protein: CASSVGASYTF.

V is TRBV7-9 and J is TRBJ1-4; D remains ambiguous. CDR1 is SEHNR and CDR2 is FQNEAQ in the germline V gene (reference sequence). The CDR3 sequence is 13 residues long. The germline V and J ends were trimmed by 5 bases and 7 bases, with 11 bases remaining between them. This CDR3 is CASSLAGGEKLFF. The DNA for the CDR3 is TGTGCCAGCAGCCTGGCGGGCGGTGAAAAACTGTTTTTT.

This clone was seen more than once but under ten times. The V call is TRBV27, the J call TRBJ1-2; D perhaps matches TRBD1 (5 bases). V was clipped by 6 bases and J by 4 bases, with 15 bases between them. CDR3 length: 14 residues. The germline CDR1 and CDR2 sequences are MNHEY and SMNVEV (reference sequence). This CDR3 reads CASSGDGGFYGYTF. DNA for the CDR3: TGTGCCAGCAGCGGGGACGGCGGCTTCTATGGCTACACCTTC.

This clone was seen only a few times. The V gene is TRBV4-1, the J gene TRBJ2-5; D remains ambiguous. V dropped 1 base and J dropped 5 bases, with 8 bases sitting between them. Germline CDR1 MGHRA, CDR2 YSYEKL. The CDR3 extends over 13 amino acids. As DNA, the CDR3 is TGCGCCAGCAGCCAAGGACGCTGGGAGACCCAGTACTTC. As protein: CASSQGRWETQYF.

This chain links TRBV4-1 with TRBJ1-1; tentative D call: TRBD1 (6 bases). CDR3 length equals 15 residues. CDR1 MGHRA and CDR2 YSYEKL come from the germline V gene. The V gene lost 0 bases and the J gene lost 1 base, with 9 bases spanning the gap. CDR3 region: CASSQEGARNTEAFF. CDR3 in DNA: TGCGCCAGCAGCCAAGAGGGGGCGCGGAACACTGAAGCTTTCTTT.

This clone has a handful of counts. The J gene is TRBJ1-1, the V gene TRBV6-4, with D maybe TRBD1 (5 bases). CDR3 length equals 13 residues. Germline V gene data show CDR1 as MRHNA and CDR2 as SNTAGT. V was pared by 3 bases and J by 1 base, with 6 bases between. DNA of the CDR3: TGTGCCAGCAGTGAACAGGAGAACACTGAAGCTTTCTTT. Translation: CASSEQENTEAFF.